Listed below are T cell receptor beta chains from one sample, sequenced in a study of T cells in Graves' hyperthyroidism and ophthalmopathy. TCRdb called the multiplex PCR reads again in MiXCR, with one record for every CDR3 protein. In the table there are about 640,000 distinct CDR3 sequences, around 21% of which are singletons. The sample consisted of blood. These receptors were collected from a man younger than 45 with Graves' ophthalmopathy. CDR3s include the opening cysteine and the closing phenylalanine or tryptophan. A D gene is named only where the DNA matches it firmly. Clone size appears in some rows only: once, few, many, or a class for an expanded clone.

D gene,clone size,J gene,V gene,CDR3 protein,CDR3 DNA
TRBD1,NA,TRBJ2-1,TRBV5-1,CASSRTGVERSEQFF,TGCGCCAGCAGCCGAACAGGGGTGGAGAGAAGTGAGCAGTTCTTC
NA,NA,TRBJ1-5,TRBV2,CASGAGRNQPHHF,TGTGCCAGCGGAGCAGGCCGTAATCAGCCCCATCATTTT
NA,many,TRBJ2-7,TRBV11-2,CASRMRIGYEQYF,TGTGCCAGCAGGATGAGAATCGGCTACGAGCAGTACTTC
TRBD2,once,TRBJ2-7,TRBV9,CASSVGSSGIYEQYF,TGTGCCAGCAGCGTAGGGTCTAGCGGGATCTACGAGCAGTACTTC
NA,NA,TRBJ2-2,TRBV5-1,CASTQPRVGRNTGELFF,TGCGCCAGCACCCAACCCAGGGTAGGAAGGAACACCGGGGAGCTGTTTTTT
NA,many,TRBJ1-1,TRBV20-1,CSARDRELNTEAFF,TGCAGTGCTAGAGATCGAGAGTTGAACACTGAAGCTTTCTTT
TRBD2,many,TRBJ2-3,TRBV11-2,CASAPRASGTDTQYF,TGTGCCAGCGCCCCCAGGGCTAGCGGGACAGATACGCAGTATTTT
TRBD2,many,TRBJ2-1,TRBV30,CAWSVSAGVVEQFF,TGTGCCTGGAGTGTATCGGCGGGAGTAGTGGAGCAGTTCTTC
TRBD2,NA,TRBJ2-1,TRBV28,CASSPPGLAAQFF,TGTGCCAGCAGTCCGCCGGGACTAGCCGCGCAGTTCTTC
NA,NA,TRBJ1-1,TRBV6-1,CACSGGRGNTEAFF,TGTGCCTGCAGTGGTGGACGGGGGAACACTGAAGCTTTCTTT
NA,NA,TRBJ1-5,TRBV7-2,CASSSGVSVSQPQHF,TGTGCCAGCAGCTCAGGGGTTTCCGTAAGTCAGCCCCAGCATTTT
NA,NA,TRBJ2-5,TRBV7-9,CASSLGQTEETQYF,TGTGCCAGCAGCTTAGGTCAGACGGAAGAGACCCAGTACTTC
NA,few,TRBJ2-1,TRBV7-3,CASSLTLASGEQFF,TGTGCCAGCAGCTTAACGCTGGCCTCGGGGGAGCAGTTCTTC
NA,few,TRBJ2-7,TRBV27,CASSKGVSSYEQYF,TGTGCCAGCAGCAAGGGGGTAAGCTCCTACGAGCAGTACTTC
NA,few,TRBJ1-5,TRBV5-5,CASSLMYISNQPQHF,TGTGCCAGCAGCTTAATGTACATTAGCAATCAGCCCCAGCATTTT
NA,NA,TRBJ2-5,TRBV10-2,CASEGLGETQYF,TGCGCCAGCGAGGGGTTGGGGGAGACCCAGTACTTC
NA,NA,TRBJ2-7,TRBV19,CASSIGGRVHEQYF,TGTGCCAGTAGTATAGGAGGGAGAGTCCACGAGCAGTACTTC
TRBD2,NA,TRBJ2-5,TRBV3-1,CASSPPGLAGPTQYF,TGTGCCAGCAGCCCCCCGGGACTAGCAGGTCCGACCCAGTACTTC
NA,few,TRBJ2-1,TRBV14,CASSPELFDEQFF,TGTGCCAGCAGCCCCGAGTTGTTCGATGAGCAGTTCTTC
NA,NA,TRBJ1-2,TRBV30,CAWSVVVVDYGYTF,TGTGCCTGGAGTGTCGTAGTCGTTGACTATGGCTACACCTTC
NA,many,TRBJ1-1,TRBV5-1,CASSLAGRGINTEAFF,TGCGCCAGCAGCTTGGCCGGAAGGGGTATCAACACTGAAGCTTTCTTT
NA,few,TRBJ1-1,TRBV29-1,CSVVSSGPNTEAFF,TGCAGCGTTGTATCGTCAGGACCGAACACTGAAGCTTTCTTT
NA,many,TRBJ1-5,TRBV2,CASREGVRQYQPQHF,TGTGCCAGCAGAGAAGGAGTCAGACAGTATCAGCCCCAGCATTTT
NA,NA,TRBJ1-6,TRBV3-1,CASQGSYNSPLHF,TGTGCCAGCCAGGGCTCCTATAATTCACCCCTCCACTTT
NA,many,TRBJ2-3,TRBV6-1,CASRRRDRRADTQYF,TGTGCCAGCAGGAGAAGAGACAGGCGCGCAGATACGCAGTATTTT
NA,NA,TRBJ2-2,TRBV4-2,CASSQVTAANTGELFF,TGTGCCAGCAGCCAAGTAACAGCTGCGAACACCGGGGAGCTGTTTTTT
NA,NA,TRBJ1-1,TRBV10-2,CASSIRLDTEAFF,TGCGCCAGCAGTATTAGGTTGGACACTGAAGCTTTCTTT
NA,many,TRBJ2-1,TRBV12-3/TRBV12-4,CASSSRLEQFF,TGTGCCAGCAGTTCCCGACTAGAGCAGTTCTTC
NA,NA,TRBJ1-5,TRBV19,CASSIRGDQPQHF,TGTGCCAGTAGTATCCGGGGGGATCAGCCCCAGCATTTT
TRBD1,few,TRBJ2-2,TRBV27,CASSPTGGVNTGELFF,TGTGCCAGCAGTCCGACAGGGGGAGTGAACACCGGGGAGCTGTTTTTT
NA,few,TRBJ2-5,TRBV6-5,CASSYERGSKTQYF,TGTGCCAGCAGTTACGAACGGGGGTCAAAGACCCAGTACTTC
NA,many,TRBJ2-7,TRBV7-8,CASSTTYGREQYF,TGTGCCAGCAGCACGACGTACGGACGCGAGCAGTACTTC
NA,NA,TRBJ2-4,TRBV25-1,CASSEPGKAKNIQYF,TGTGCCAGCAGCGAACCGGGAAAGGCCAAAAACATTCAGTACTTC
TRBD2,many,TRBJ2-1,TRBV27,CASSLMSGRYNEQFF,TGTGCCAGCAGTTTAATGAGCGGGAGATACAATGAGCAGTTCTTC
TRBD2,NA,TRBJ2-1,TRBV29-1,CSVLLAGAVNEQFF,TGCAGCGTTTTACTAGCGGGAGCGGTCAATGAGCAGTTCTTC
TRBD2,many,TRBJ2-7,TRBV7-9,CASSSAGGSYYEQYF,TGTGCCAGCAGCTCGGCCGGCGGGAGCTACTACGAGCAGTACTTC
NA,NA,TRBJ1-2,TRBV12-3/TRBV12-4,CASTKGENYGYTF,TGTGCCAGCACCAAAGGGGAAAACTATGGCTACACCTTC
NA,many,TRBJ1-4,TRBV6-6,CASSYSMDSANEKLFF,TGTGCCAGCAGTTACTCGATGGACAGTGCTAATGAAAAACTGTTTTTT
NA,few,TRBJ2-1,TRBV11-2,CASSLRADNEQFF,TGTGCCAGCAGCCTCCGAGCGGACAATGAGCAGTTCTTC
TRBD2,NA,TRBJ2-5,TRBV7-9,CASSAGTSGRQETQYF,TGTGCCAGCAGCGCCGGGACTAGCGGGAGACAAGAGACCCAGTACTTC
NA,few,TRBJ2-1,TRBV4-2,CASSSGDNNEQFF,TGTGCCAGCAGCTCAGGGGACAACAATGAGCAGTTCTTC
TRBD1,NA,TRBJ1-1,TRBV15,CATSRVPGGSTEAFF,TGTGCCACCAGCAGAGTTCCAGGGGGCAGCACTGAAGCTTTCTTT
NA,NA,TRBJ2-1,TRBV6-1,CASSPAREIYEQFF,TGTGCCAGCAGCCCGGCCAGAGAGATTTATGAGCAGTTCTTC
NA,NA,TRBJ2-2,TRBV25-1,CASITGSGELFF,TGTGCCAGCATAACAGGGTCCGGGGAGCTGTTTTTT
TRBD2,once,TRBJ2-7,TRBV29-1,CSVEAVASGSGTYEQYF,TGCAGCGTTGAAGCCGTGGCTAGCGGGAGCGGAACCTACGAGCAGTACTTC
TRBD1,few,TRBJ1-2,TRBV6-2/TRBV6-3,CASSYSTRTGGYGYTF,TGTGCCAGCAGTTACTCGACCAGGACAGGGGGTTATGGCTACACCTTC
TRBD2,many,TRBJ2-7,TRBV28,CASSYPGRGTSYEQYF,TGTGCCAGCAGTTACCCCGGGAGGGGAACCTCCTACGAGCAGTACTTC
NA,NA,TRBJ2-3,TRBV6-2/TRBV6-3,CASSYIGTPGDTQYF,TGTGCCAGCAGTTACATTGGAACCCCCGGAGATACGCAGTATTTT
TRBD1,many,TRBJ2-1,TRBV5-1,CASSLDGTGKNNEQFF,TGCGCCAGCAGCTTGGATGGGACAGGGAAGAACAATGAGCAGTTCTTC
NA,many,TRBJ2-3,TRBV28,CASSSAGAGDTQYF,TGTGCCAGCAGTTCCGCGGGGGCGGGAGATACGCAGTATTTT
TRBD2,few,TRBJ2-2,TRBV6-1,CASSSSSGRNTGELFF,TGTGCCAGCAGTTCTTCTAGCGGAAGAAACACCGGGGAGCTGTTTTTT
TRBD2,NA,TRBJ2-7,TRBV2,CASRTTSGRSLSYEQYF,TGTGCCAGCAGAACCACTAGCGGGAGATCCCTCTCCTACGAGCAGTACTTC
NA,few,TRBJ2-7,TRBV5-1,CASSLVDTRDYEQYF,TGCGCCAGCAGCTTGGTAGACACACGGGACTACGAGCAGTACTTC
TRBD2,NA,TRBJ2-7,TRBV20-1,CSARAGSGRAMGEQYF,TGCAGTGCTCGGGCGGGGAGCGGGAGGGCCATGGGGGAGCAGTACTTC